What follows are 23 T cell receptor beta chains derived from one specimen sequenced in a study of beta chain features in type 1 diabetes. TCRB transcripts that were expressed got sequenced, as all of the isolated RNA had been reverse transcribed. TCRdb's copy holds only in-frame clones and misses some; the assay was immunoSEQ multiplex PCR. Of under 450,000 clones detected, approximately 15% appear once; the ten largest clones hold about 0.019%. Sequencing input: naive CD4+ T cells from blood. The receptors were gathered from a woman in her late teens or twenties in good health.

This chain links TRBV29-1 with TRBJ1-5, with unresolved D. This CDR3 contains 13 residues. The germline V gene has CDR1 SQVTM and CDR2 ANQGSEA. Trimming cost V 4 bases and J 0 bases, with 7 bases left between them. Here the CDR3 DNA reads TGCAGCGTTGCCGCAGATAGCAATCAGCCCCAGCATTTT. This translates into CSVAADSNQPQHF. The entire variable domain, with the rest obtained from reference TRBV29-1 and TRBJ1-5, is as follows: SAVISQKPSRDICQRGTSLTIQCQVDSQVTMMFWYRQQPGQSLTLIATANQGSEATYESGFVIDKFPISRPNLTFSTLTVSNMSPEDSSIYLCSVAADSNQPQHFGDGTRLSIL.

The V call is TRBV7-8, the J call TRBJ2-7, with 7 bases matching TRBD2. Germline lookup yields CDR1 SGHVS and CDR2 FQNEAQ. After removal of 4 bases from V and 2 bases from J, the junction contained 5 bases not matched to a gene. The CDR3 runs to 14 residues. The DNA of the CDR3 is TGTGCCAGCAGCTACCGGACTAGTACCTACGAGCAGTACTTC. Translating it yields CASSYRTSTYEQYF.

The chain employs TRBV2 and TRBJ2-5; the D gene is possibly TRBD1 (5 bases). This CDR3 region has 15 residues. In germline, CDR1 is SNHLY, CDR2 FYNNEI. With 5 bases removed from V and 1 base from J, the gap between germline ends came to 14 bases. The CDR3 protein is CASSTDRGPQETQYF. The CDR3 DNA is TGTGCCAGCAGTACCGACAGAGGCCCCCAAGAGACCCAGTACTTC.

This clone has a handful of counts. This chain links TRBV6-5 with TRBJ2-7; D gene uncertain. V lost 9 bases, J lost 0 bases, and 12 bases lay in between. The germline V gene encodes CDR1 MNHEY and CDR2 SVGAGI. The CDR3 is made up of 13 amino acids. The CDR3 sequence is CASRRPGSYEQYF. The CDR3 DNA is TGTGCCAGTCGCCGCCCGGGCTCCTACGAGCAGTACTTC.

This sequence joins TRBV6-6 and TRBJ2-7; D is unresolved. The V end lost 2 bases, the J end lost 9 bases, and 20 bases lay between the germline ends. CDR3 length: 15 residues. Germline values: CDR1 MNHNY, CDR2 SVGAGI (reference sequence). CDR3 residues: CASSYRVPPLAGQYF. CDR3 DNA: TGTGCCAGCAGTTACCGGGTTCCCCCTCTCGCCGGGCAGTACTTC.

The rearrangement joins TRBV2 to TRBJ2-2; 8 positions match TRBD1. From germline, CDR1 is SNHLY and CDR2 FYNNEI. V shed 6 bases and J 6 bases; nucleotides not matched to a gene: 9. The CDR3 covers 15 residues. The CDR3 DNA follows: TGTGCCAGCAGGCTGACAGGGGCCTTAGCCGGGGAGCTGTTTTTT. Translating it yields CASRLTGALAGELFF. Complete variable domain (other parts from reference TRBV2 and TRBJ2-2): EPEVTQTPSHQVTQMGQEVILRCVPISNHLYFYWYRQILGQKVEFLVSFYNNEISEKSEIFDDQFSVERPDGSNFTLKIRSTKLEDSAMYFCASRLTGALAGELFFGEGSRLTVL.

The V and J genes are TRBV30 and TRBJ2-7, with 7 bases identical to TRBD1. The length of the CDR3 is 14 residues. V shed 4 bases, J shed 1 base, and the junction held 7 bases outside the gene matches. Per the germline V gene, CDR1 is GTSNPN and CDR2 is SVGIG (reference sequence). This CDR3 is CAWKTGPVSYEQYF. CDR3 nucleotide sequence: TGTGCCTGGAAGACAGGGCCAGTATCCTACGAGCAGTACTTC.

This clone was seen a few times. Other DNA sequences within the sample encode an identical CDR3. The chain recombines TRBV29-1 with TRBJ1-1; D call uncertain. CDR1 and CDR2 from the germline V gene are SQVTM and ANQGSEA. V lost 5 bases to trimming and J lost 1 base, with 5 bases between them. The CDR3 spans 11 residues. The CDR3 region has the DNA TGCAGCGTTCGAGAGAACACTGAAGCTTTCTTT. Its translation: CSVRENTEAFF.

V is TRBV11-2 and J is TRBJ2-1; D gene unclear. The CDR3 runs 16 residues. Trimming shortened V by 5 bases and J by 4 bases, and 18 bases separated the two germline ends. From germline, CDR1 is SGHAT and CDR2 FQNNGV. CDR3 DNA sequence: TGTGCCAGCAGCATAGCCCCCAGCGTAACGTACAATGAGCAGTTCTTC. Amino acids: CASSIAPSVTYNEQFF.

The chain combines TRBV18 with TRBJ2-5, with TRBD1 as a possible D gene (6 bases). Per germline, CDR1 KGHSH and CDR2 LQKENI. V was trimmed by 0 bases and J by 5 bases, leaving 10 bases between them. CDR3 length: 14 amino acids. The CDR3 DNA sequence: TGTGCCAGCTCACCACCGGGGGCGACGGAGACCCAGTACTTC. This encodes CASSPPGATETQYF.

The table lists this clone with a few counts. V and J are TRBV7-9 and TRBJ1-1; 10 bases fit TRBD1. CDR1 SEHNR and CDR2 FQNEAQ come from the germline V gene (reference sequence). The CDR3 has 15 amino acids. J was trimmed by 5 bases and V by 1 base; bases with no gene match: 4. In nucleotides, the CDR3 is TGTGCCAGCAGCTTAGAAGTGGGACAGGGGACTGAAGCTTTCTTT. It is translated as CASSLEVGQGTEAFF. The full variable domain, its missing parts supplied by reference TRBV7-9 and TRBJ1-1, is DTGVSQNPRHKITKRGQNVTFRCDPISEHNRLYWYRQTLGQGPEFLTYFQNEAQLEKSRLLSDRFSAERPKGSFSTLEIQRTEQGDSAMYLCASSLEVGQGTEAFFGQGTRLTVV.

V and J are TRBV27 and TRBJ2-1, with 9 nucleotides matching TRBD2. This CDR3 is 14 amino acids long. Per the germline V gene, CDR1 is MNHEY and CDR2 is SMNVEV (reference sequence). Unmatched junction bases numbered 3, after V lost 7 bases and J lost 2 bases. The DNA of the CDR3 is TGTGCCAGCACAGCGGGAGGCACCTACAATGAGCAGTTCTTC. Its translation is CASTAGGTYNEQFF.

This clone was seen only a few times. The chain couples TRBV7-9 to TRBJ2-7, with 10 nucleotides matching TRBD2. Germline CDR1 and CDR2: SEHNR and FQNEAQ (reference sequence). V dropped 5 bases and J dropped 6; count of bases not matched to a gene: 7. This CDR3 comprises 14 residues. In DNA, the CDR3 is TGTGCCAGCAGCAAGCGGGAGGGTCGGGCCGAGCAGTACTTC. It codes for CASSKREGRAEQYF.

V gene TRBV27 combines with J gene TRBJ2-7, with TRBD2 identical over 11 bases. The CDR3 has 15 residues. The germline V gene has CDR1 MNHEY and CDR2 SMNVEV (reference sequence). Trimming took 5 bases from V and 0 from J; bases not matched to a gene: 3. CDR3 nucleotide sequence: TGTGCCAGCAGTGCCACTAGCGGGAGCTCCTACGAGCAGTACTTC. Encoded protein: CASSATSGSSYEQYF.

There are a few counts of this clone. The chain combines TRBV15 with TRBJ2-7; 9 bases line up with TRBD2. Trimming cost V 3 bases and J 3 bases; bases outside gene matches: 3. Germline V CDR1 and CDR2: LNHNV, YYDKDF (reference sequence). The CDR3 length is 14 residues. The CDR3 here is CATSRASGIYEQYF. CDR3 DNA: TGTGCCACCAGCAGGGCTAGCGGGATCTACGAGCAGTACTTC.

The chain is built from TRBV28 and TRBJ2-5; 7 bases map to TRBD1. With V trimmed by 5 bases and J by 2 bases, 8 bases remained unmatched. Germline-derived CDR1 and CDR2 are MDHEN and SYDVKM. This CDR3 region has 15 residues. CDR3 sequence (DNA): TGTGCCAGCAGTCCGTACCGGGACAGACAAGAGACCCAGTACTTC. As protein: CASSPYRDRQETQYF.

Only a few counts were recorded for this clone. The V call is TRBV30, the J call TRBJ1-5; TRBD1 matches 11 bases. CDR1 and CDR2 (germline): GTSNPN, SVGIG (reference sequence). Trimming removed 2 bases from V and 0 bases from J; junction bases left unmatched: 6. This CDR3 spans 17 amino acids. CDR3 nucleotides: TGTGCCTGGAGTACCCGGGACAGGGGGTATAGCAATCAGCCCCAGCATTTT. This sequence encodes CAWSTRDRGYSNQPQHF.

In its sample, this clone was seen a few times. The chain is built from TRBV14 and TRBJ2-3; 8 bases are shared with TRBD2. Germline CDR1 SGHDN, CDR2 FVKESK. This CDR3 spans 19 amino acids. Trimming took 0 bases from V and 0 from J; bases not matched to a gene: 11. The CDR3 spells CASSQESALLAGSTDTQYF. The DNA of the CDR3 is TGTGCCAGCAGCCAAGAATCGGCTTTGCTAGCGGGTAGCACAGATACGCAGTATTTT. The full variable domain, with the rest looked up from reference TRBV14 and TRBJ2-3, is EAGVTQFPSHSVIEKGQTVTLRCDPISGHDNLYWYRRVMGKEIKFLLHFVKESKQDESGMPNNRFLAERTGGTYSTLKVQPAELEDSGVYFCASSQESALLAGSTDTQYFGPGTRLTVL.

The rearrangement joins TRBV5-4 to TRBJ2-1, with TRBD2 as a possible D gene (5 bases). The V end lost 0 bases, the J end lost 14 bases, and 18 bases lay between the germline ends. Germline loops: CDR1 SGHNT, CDR2 YYREEE (reference sequence). CDR3 length equals 14 residues. As DNA, the CDR3 is TGTGCCAGCAGCTTGGGGGATAGCGCGAACGAAAAGTTCTTC. Translated: CASSLGDSANEKFF.

The chain combines TRBV2 with TRBJ2-1, with D tentatively TRBD2 (6 bases). The CDR3 totals 14 residues. Trimming took off 2 bases at V and 3 bases at J, with 8 bases between the two ends. Per the germline V gene, CDR1 is SNHLY and CDR2 is FYNNEI. The CDR3 loop reads CASSERLVYNEQFF. The CDR3 DNA is TGTGCCAGCAGTGAAAGACTAGTCTACAATGAGCAGTTCTTC.

The chain links TRBV19 to TRBJ2-7; D ambiguous. There are 13 residues in the CDR3. Germline loops: CDR1 LNHDA, CDR2 SQIVND (reference sequence). The V end was cut by 4 bases, the J end by 2 bases, with 9 bases between. CDR3 in DNA: TGTGCCAGTAGTACCGATAGTCCCTACGAGCAGTACTTC. It translates to CASSTDSPYEQYF.

This clone was picked up a small number of times. The genes are TRBV5-4 and TRBJ1-1, with D possibly matching TRBD1 (5 bases). The ends were cut back, 6 bases at V and 7 bases at J, with 16 bases in the middle. This CDR3 has 13 residues. In germline, CDR1 is SGHNT, CDR2 YYREEE (reference sequence). The CDR3 sequence is CASNRKETGEAFF. In DNA, the CDR3 is TGTGCCAGCAATAGGAAGGAAACAGGTGAAGCTTTCTTT. Looking up the rest from reference TRBV5-4 and TRBJ1-1 gives the full variable domain: ETGVTQSPTHLIKTRGQQVTLRCSSQSGHNTVSWYQQALGQGPQFIFQYYREEENGRGNFPPRFSGLQFPNYSSELNVNALELDDSALYLCASNRKETGEAFFGQGTRLTVV.

The CDR3: CASRTLAGGTYNEQFF. The CDR3 bases are TGTGCCAGCAGAACCTTAGCGGGAGGGACCTACAATGAGCAGTTCTTC. The chain recombines TRBV27 with TRBJ2-1; 11 nucleotides line up with TRBD2. The germline V gene encodes CDR1 MNHEY and CDR2 SMNVEV (reference sequence). This CDR3 is built from 16 residues. After removal of 6 bases from V and 2 bases from J, the junction contained 6 bases not matched to a gene.